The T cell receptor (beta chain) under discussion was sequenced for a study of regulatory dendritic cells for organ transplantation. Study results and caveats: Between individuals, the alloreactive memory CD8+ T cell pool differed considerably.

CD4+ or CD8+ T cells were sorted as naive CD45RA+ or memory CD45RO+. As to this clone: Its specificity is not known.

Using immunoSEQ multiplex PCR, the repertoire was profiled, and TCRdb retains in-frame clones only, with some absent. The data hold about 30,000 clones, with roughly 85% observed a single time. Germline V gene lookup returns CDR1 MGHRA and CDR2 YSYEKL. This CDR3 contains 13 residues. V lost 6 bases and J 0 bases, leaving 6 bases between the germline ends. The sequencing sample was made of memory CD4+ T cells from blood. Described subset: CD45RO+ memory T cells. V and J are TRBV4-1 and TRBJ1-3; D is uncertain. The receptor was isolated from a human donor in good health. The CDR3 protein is CASRRTSGNTIYF. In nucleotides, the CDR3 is TGCGCCAGCAGAAGGACCTCTGGAAACACCATATATTTT.